The 24 T cell receptor beta chains below come from one sample, sequenced in a study of blood T cell repertoires in COVID-19. Profiled with immunoSEQ multiplex PCR; TCRdb holds only in-frame clones, not every one. The sample includes approximately 270,000 clones, around nine tenths of them seen just once. The sequencing sample was made of peripheral blood. These TCRs come from a man aged 40-55 years with active or convalescent COVID-19.

The genes are TRBV30 and TRBJ2-6; a possible D gene is TRBD2 (5 bases). Per germline, CDR1 GTSNPN and CDR2 SVGIG (reference sequence). CDR3 size: 14 residues. Trimming left V 5 bases short and J 2 bases short, with 10 bases between. The CDR3 spells CAWGWGAGANVLTF. In DNA form, the CDR3 reads TGTGCCTGGGGGTGGGGAGCTGGGGCCAACGTCCTGACTTTC.

The V gene is TRBV3-1 (or the pseudogene TRBV3-2), the J gene TRBJ2-3; TRBD2 aligns across 10 bases. The germline V gene encodes CDR1 LGHDT and CDR2 YNNKEL (reference sequence). J gave up 1 base and V 2 bases, and 9 bases lay outside the gene matches. This CDR3 is 18 amino acids long. This CDR3 is CASSQSSGGNPRTDTQYF. DNA for the CDR3: TGTGCCAGCAGCCAAAGTAGCGGGGGGAACCCTCGCACAGATACGCAGTATTTT.

A note on this clone: Other nucleotide sequences from this sample produce the same CDR3. This rearrangement joins TRBV7-3 to TRBJ2-2; 9 positions match TRBD2. The CDR3 is 14 amino acids. Trimming cost V 3 bases and J 5 bases; bases outside gene matches: 1. Germline CDR1 reads SGHTA; CDR2 reads FQGTGA. Written as DNA, the CDR3 is TGTGCCAGCAGCTTGGCGGGAGGGACCGGGGAGCTGTTTTTT. Its protein is CASSLAGGTGELFF.

In this sample, this clone turned up once. The chain combines TRBV14 with TRBJ1-1; D remains unclear. The CDR3 is made up of 15 amino acids. Per the germline V gene, CDR1 is SGHDN and CDR2 is FVKESK. V was shortened by 0 bases and J by 1 base, with 9 bases between the two germline ends. This CDR3 reads CASSQDARGNTEAFF. The CDR3 nucleotides read TGTGCCAGCAGCCAAGATGCTCGGGGGAACACTGAAGCTTTCTTT.

The chain links TRBV5-1 to TRBJ1-4, with 7 bases identical to TRBD1. Trimming cost V 2 bases and J 8 bases; bases outside gene matches: 9. The germline gives CDR1 SGHRS, CDR2 YFSETQ. CDR3 length: 15 residues. The DNA of the CDR3 is TGCGCCAGCAGCTTAGAGGGGGCGACCTGGGAAAAACTGTTTTTT. Amino acid sequence: CASSLEGATWEKLFF.

This clone appeared once. The chain joins TRBV28 to TRBJ2-3, with D possibly TRBD1 on 6 matching bases. CDR1 and CDR2 from the germline V gene are MDHEN and SYDVKM. The germline V and J ends were trimmed by 6 bases and 0 bases, with 10 bases remaining between them. The CDR3 contains 14 residues. CDR3: CASRGATSTDTQYF. Here the CDR3 DNA reads TGTGCCAGCAGGGGGGCTACTAGCACAGATACGCAGTATTTT.

This clone appeared once. V and J are TRBV11-2 and TRBJ2-7; 9 bases are a match to TRBD1. The CDR3 length is 13 residues. Trimming took 6 bases from V and 3 from J; bases not matched to a gene: 3. CDR1 and CDR2 (germline): SGHAT, FQNNGV. The CDR3, as DNA: TGTGCCAGCAGTTGGGGACAGGGCTACGAGCAGTACTTC. Residues: CASSWGQGYEQYF.

V is TRBV5-5 and J is TRBJ1-4; D may be TRBD1 (5 bases). Germline CDR1 is SGHKS and CDR2 is YYEKEE (reference sequence). Trimming stripped 3 bases from V and 6 bases from J, with 15 bases between. This CDR3 comprises 15 residues. In nucleotides, the CDR3 is TGTGCCAGCAGCTACGTAGGGGCGTCGGATGAAAAACTGTTTTTT. This translates into CASSYVGASDEKLFF.

This chain joins TRBV28 and TRBJ1-5; 12 positions match TRBD1. Germline values: CDR1 MDHEN, CDR2 SYDVKM. CDR3 size: 18 residues. The J segment lost 1 base and the V segment lost 2 bases, leaving 6 bases of the junction unmatched. The CDR3 sequence is CASSLPGQGAGSNQPQHF. CDR3 nucleotide sequence: TGTGCCAGCAGTTTACCGGGACAGGGGGCGGGGAGCAATCAGCCCCAGCATTTT.

The chain carries TRBV30 and TRBJ2-3; 12 bases map to TRBD2. The CDR3 has 21 amino acids. J gave up 3 bases and V 0 bases, and 19 bases lay outside the gene matches. The germline gives CDR1 GTSNPN, CDR2 SVGIG (reference sequence). The CDR3 bases are TGTGCCTGGAGTGTACCTCCCTTCGGCCTTCCTAGCGGGAGGGTTACAGATACGCAGTATTTT. This sequence encodes CAWSVPPFGLPSGRVTDTQYF.

The chain couples TRBV7-9 to TRBJ2-3, with 9 bases matching TRBD1. This CDR3 has 14 amino acids. V lost 5 bases to trimming and J lost 6 bases; unmatched junction nucleotides: 6. Germline CDR1 reads SEHNR; CDR2 reads FQNEAQ (reference sequence). The CDR3 sequence: CASSGRTGADTQYF. The DNA of the CDR3 is TGTGCCAGCAGCGGAAGGACAGGGGCTGATACGCAGTATTTT. Full variable domain (remainder filled in from reference TRBV7-9 and TRBJ2-3): DTGVSQNPRHKITKRGQNVTFRCDPISEHNRLYWYRQTLGQGPEFLTYFQNEAQLEKSRLLSDRFSAERPKGSFSTLEIQRTEQGDSAMYLCASSGRTGADTQYFGPGTRLTVL.

This chain connects TRBV6-1 to TRBJ2-2; a possible D gene is TRBD1 (6 bases). Trimming pared 4 bases from V and 6 bases from J, leaving 24 bases between. Germline CDR1 is MNHNS and CDR2 is SASEGT. The CDR3 extends over 18 amino acids. The DNA of the CDR3 is TGTGCCAGCAGTGTACTCCCCGGACAGAAACCCTCACCCGGGGAGCTGTTTTTT. Translating it yields CASSVLPGQKPSPGELFF.

With respect to this clone: Different DNA sequences within this sample yield the same CDR3. The chain recombines TRBV24-1 with TRBJ2-5, with D perhaps matching TRBD1 (7 bases). There are 14 residues in the CDR3. V was shortened by 4 bases and J by 5 bases, with 13 bases between the two germline ends. CDR1 is KGHDR, CDR2 SFDVKD, per germline. The CDR3 is CATSDPTGRETQYF. The CDR3 coding sequence is TGTGCCACCAGTGACCCGACAGGGAGGGAGACCCAGTACTTC.

This clone has only one observation. The chain uses TRBV30 and TRBJ2-7; no definite D call. Trimming shortened V by 3 bases and J by 0 bases, and 18 bases separated the two germline ends. Germline lookup yields CDR1 GTSNPN and CDR2 SVGIG (reference sequence). The CDR3 runs 16 residues. The CDR3 region is CAWSPKALADSYEQYF. The CDR3 DNA reads TGTGCCTGGAGCCCCAAGGCCTTAGCAGACTCCTACGAGCAGTACTTC. Together with reference TRBV30 and TRBJ2-7, the CDR3 gives the full variable domain: SQTIHQWPATLVQPVGSPLSLECTVEGTSNPNLYWYRQAAGRGLQLLFYSVGIGQISSEVPQNLSASRPQDRQFILSSKKLLLSDSGFYLCAWSPKALADSYEQYFGPGTRLTVT.

A single count supports this clone. The V call is TRBV30, the J call TRBJ1-6; no reliable D call. The germline V gene encodes CDR1 GTSNPN and CDR2 SVGIG (reference sequence). Trimming cost V 1 base and J 9 bases, with 13 bases left between them. CDR3 length equals 14 residues. CDR3 region: CAWSDLGGGSPLHF. CDR3 nucleotide sequence: TGTGCCTGGAGTGATTTGGGTGGCGGTTCACCCCTCCACTTT.

The V gene is TRBV3-1 (or the pseudogene TRBV3-2), the J gene TRBJ2-1, with D maybe TRBD2 (5 bases). Germline V gives CDR1 LGHDT, CDR2 YNNKEL (reference sequence). V gave up 4 bases and J gave up 9 bases, with 19 bases separating them. The CDR3 totals 15 residues. The CDR3 protein is CASSPSRGSAGEQFF. The CDR3 DNA sequence: TGTGCCAGCAGCCCTTCCCGGGGTTCTGCGGGTGAGCAGTTCTTC.

V is TRBV3-1 (or the pseudogene TRBV3-2) and J is TRBJ2-1; 11 bases line up with TRBD2. Trimming at V came to 6 bases and at J to 3 bases, leaving 4 bases not matched to a gene. Germline CDR1 is LGHDT and CDR2 is YNNKEL (reference sequence). The CDR3 spans 15 residues. CDR3 bases: TGTGCCAGCAGACTAGCGGGGGCGTACTACAATGAGCAGTTCTTC. Translated: CASRLAGAYYNEQFF.

The chain joins TRBV5-1 to TRBJ1-5, with 8 bases identical to TRBD1. The germline CDR1 and CDR2 sequences are SGHRS and YFSETQ. The CDR3 covers 15 residues. J gave up 2 bases and V 4 bases, and 5 bases lay outside the gene matches. CDR3 loop: CASSQGTGGNQPQHF. Here the CDR3 DNA reads TGCGCCAGCAGCCAGGGGACAGGCGGCAATCAGCCCCAGCATTTT.

The rearrangement links TRBV11-3 to TRBJ2-7; 7 bases agree with TRBD1. The CDR3 covers 14 residues. V gave up 4 bases and J gave up 6 bases; unmatched junction bases: 9. Germline CDR1 SGHNT, CDR2 YENEEA. CDR3 nucleotide sequence: TGTGCCAGCAGCTCGGGACAGCATCGTCGCGAGCAGTACTTC. It is translated as CASSSGQHRREQYF.

This chain uses TRBV24-1 with TRBJ1-2; D gene unclear. CDR3 length: 12 residues. Deletions cut 3 bases from V and 4 bases from J, with 5 bases between. The germline V gene encodes CDR1 KGHDR and CDR2 SFDVKD. Here the CDR3 DNA reads TGTGCCACCAGTGATGGGCGCTATGGCTACACCTTC. This translates into CATSDGRYGYTF.

The table lists this clone with a few counts. V and J are TRBV4-1 and TRBJ2-1; possible D gene TRBD1, 6 bases. The V end lost 0 bases, the J end lost 3 bases, and 12 bases lay between the germline ends. This CDR3 has 16 residues. In germline, CDR1 is MGHRA, CDR2 YSYEKL. CDR3 coding DNA: TGCGCCAGCAGCCAAGATCCAGACAGGAGCTACAATGAGCAGTTCTTC. Protein: CASSQDPDRSYNEQFF.

This clone was seen just once. This sequence joins TRBV6-1 and TRBJ2-3; 7 bases align to TRBD2. Germline loops: CDR1 MNHNS, CDR2 SASEGT. Trimming took 8 bases from V and 5 from J; bases not matched to a gene: 4. The CDR3 sequence is 12 residues long. CDR3 loop: CASAGDGDTQYF. The CDR3 nucleotides are TGTGCCAGCGCGGGGGATGGAGATACGCAGTATTTT.

The V and J genes are TRBV15 and TRBJ1-6, with no clear D. From germline, CDR1 is LNHNV and CDR2 YYDKDF (reference sequence). V was cut by 0 bases and J by 0 bases, with 12 bases left in between. This CDR3 comprises 18 residues. In nucleotides, the CDR3 is TGTGCCACCAGCAGAGATGAGAGTCTTAGCTCCTATAATTCACCCCTCCACTTT. The encoded protein is CATSRDESLSSYNSPLHF.

This chain links TRBV11-2 with TRBJ2-7; D may be TRBD1 (5 bases). Germline values: CDR1 SGHAT, CDR2 FQNNGV. Trimming left V 6 bases short and J 6 bases short, with 12 bases between. CDR3 size: 12 residues. As DNA, the CDR3 is TGTGCCAGCAGAGCCCAGGGTCTCGAGCAGTACTTC. This codes for CASRAQGLEQYF.